Shown below are 29 T cell receptor beta chains from a single sample sequenced in a study of CD8 T cells in Susac syndrome. When the RNA was reverse transcribed, random hexamers were used with an input of about 0.5 to 1 ug. TCRdb itself ran the immunoSEQ multiplex PCR reads through MiXCR, one entry per CDR3 protein. The sample includes 130,000 to 150,000 distinct CDR3 sequences, roughly 95% seen only once; the top ten take roughly 0.08%. Material for sequencing was CD4+ T cells from PBMCs. All receptors derive from a human donor with Susac syndrome.

This chain uses TRBV20-1 with TRBJ2-1; TRBD2 agrees at 10 bases. Looked up from germline, CDR1 is DFQATT and CDR2 is SNEGSKA (reference sequence). CDR3 length equals 16 residues. With 3 bases clipped from V and 2 bases from J, the junction kept 7 bases outside the gene matches. CDR3 region: CSARGPTSGPYNEQFF. CDR3 in DNA: TGCAGTGCTAGGGGGCCGACTAGCGGGCCCTACAATGAGCAGTTCTTC.

This clonotype showed up just a few times. The rearrangement uses TRBV29-1 and TRBJ2-5, with 7 bases aligning to TRBD2. The V segment lost 7 bases and the J segment 4 bases; nucleotides outside the gene matches: 9. CDR3 length equals 13 residues. The germline CDR1 and CDR2 sequences are SQVTM and ANQGSEA. In DNA, the CDR3 is TGCAGCGCCGGCGGCGGGAGAACAGAGACCCAGTACTTC. Amino acid sequence: CSAGGGRTETQYF. Variable domain in full (rest from reference TRBV29-1 and TRBJ2-5): SAVISQKPSRDICQRGTSLTIQCQVDSQVTMMFWYRQQPGQSLTLIATANQGSEATYESGFVIDKFPISRPNLTFSTLTVSNMSPEDSSIYLCSAGGGRTETQYFGPGTRLLVL.

V and J are TRBV28 and TRBJ1-5; 7 bases agree with TRBD1. With 7 bases clipped from V and 4 bases from J, the junction kept 4 bases outside the gene matches. Per germline, CDR1 MDHEN and CDR2 SYDVKM. CDR3 length equals 13 residues. CDR3 coding DNA: TGTGCCAGCATCAAACAGGGGAATCAGCCCCAGCATTTT. It encodes CASIKQGNQPQHF.

This sequence joins TRBV5-6 and TRBJ1-2, with 7 bases matching TRBD1. The germline V gene has CDR1 SGHDT and CDR2 YYEEEE. The CDR3 sequence is 15 residues long. With 4 bases clipped from V and 6 bases from J, the junction kept 12 bases outside the gene matches. CDR3 DNA: TGTGCCAGCAGCCAGCGACAGGGAGGGGAGAATGGCTACACCTTC. Its translation is CASSQRQGGENGYTF.

The chain links TRBV4-2 to TRBJ1-2, with TRBD1 identical over 8 bases. J lost 0 bases, V lost 0 bases, and 3 bases had no gene match. Germline CDR1 LGHNA, CDR2 YNFKEQ. The CDR3 contains 16 residues. CDR3 sequence: CASSQDRGRANYGYTF. The CDR3 DNA follows: TGTGCCAGCAGCCAAGACAGGGGGCGAGCTAACTATGGCTACACCTTC.

This chain links TRBV3-1 with TRBJ2-1; 8 positions agree with TRBD1. Germline V gene sequence: CDR1 LGHDT, CDR2 YNNKEL (reference sequence). The V segment lost 1 base and the J segment 6 bases; nucleotides outside the gene matches: 2. CDR3 length equals 14 residues. Here the CDR3 DNA reads TGTGCCAGCAGCCAAGGGACAGGGTCCAATGAGCAGTTCTTC. It yields the protein CASSQGTGSNEQFF.

V gene TRBV29-1 combines with J gene TRBJ1-1; no firm D call. The ends were cut back, 3 bases at V and 0 bases at J, with 8 bases in the middle. Germline V gene lookup returns CDR1 SQVTM and CDR2 ANQGSEA. The CDR3 has 13 amino acids. CDR3 nucleotides: TGCAGCGTTGAGTTCAGATTGAACACTGAAGCTTTCTTT. Translated: CSVEFRLNTEAFF.

The chain couples TRBV6-6 to TRBJ2-7, with TRBD2 matching over 10 bases. V lost 6 bases and J lost 2; bases outside the gene matches: 1. The CDR3 sequence is 13 residues long. Per germline, CDR1 MNHNY and CDR2 SVGAGI (reference sequence). The CDR3 nucleotides read TGTGCCAGCAGAGCGGGAGGGACCTACGAGCAGTACTTC. Its protein is CASRAGGTYEQYF.

The chain carries TRBV2 and TRBJ2-7; no clear D gene. Germline CDR1 and CDR2: SNHLY and FYNNEI. Trimming removed 6 bases at V and 4 bases at J, with 7 bases between. CDR3 length: 11 residues. CDR3 bases: TGTGCCAGCAGGATGAGTTACGAGCAGTACTTC. This sequence encodes CASRMSYEQYF.

CDR3 nucleotides: TGTGCCAGCTCACCGAGGGGAGACCGGATAAGGAAGACCCAGTACTTC. Translated, it gives CASSPRGDRIRKTQYF. The chain uses TRBV18 and TRBJ2-5; D might be TRBD1 or TRBD2, each matching 5 bases. Trimming shortened V by 3 bases and J by 6 bases, and 20 bases separated the two germline ends. This CDR3 comprises 16 residues. Looked up from germline, CDR1 is KGHSH and CDR2 is LQKENI.

The chain links TRBV12-3 or TRBV12-4 to TRBJ2-1, with 10 bases lining up with TRBD1. The CDR3 is 13 amino acids. V lost 6 bases to trimming and J lost 9 bases; unmatched junction nucleotides: 5. The CDR3 loop reads CASSLDRGSEQFF. The CDR3 DNA reads as TGTGCCAGCAGCTTGGACAGGGGGAGTGAGCAGTTCTTC.

The V and J genes are TRBV4-2 and TRBJ1-2; the D is unclear. The CDR3 sequence is 12 residues long. V shed 7 bases and J shed 1 base, with 7 bases lying between them. From germline, CDR1 is LGHNA and CDR2 YNFKEQ. As DNA, the CDR3 is TGTGCCAGCAAAAACGTTAACTATGGCTACACCTTC. This translates into CASKNVNYGYTF.

This clonotype was detected once. The rearrangement joins TRBV20-1 to TRBJ1-6; TRBD1 aligns across 7 bases. With V trimmed by 3 bases and J by 8 bases, 16 bases remained unmatched. Germline CDR1 reads DFQATT; CDR2 reads SNEGSKA (reference sequence). The CDR3 totals 17 residues. CDR3 residues: CSARIQGNLQGDSPLHF. The CDR3 DNA sequence: TGCAGTGCTAGGATACAGGGAAACCTGCAGGGGGATTCACCCCTCCACTTT.

The chain combines TRBV15 with TRBJ1-6; D is undetermined. CDR3 length: 14 amino acids. Trimming took 0 bases from V and 7 from J, leaving 7 bases between them. Looked up from germline, CDR1 is LNHNV and CDR2 is YYDKDF (reference sequence). In DNA, the CDR3 is TGTGCCACCAGCAGAGATTTGGAGAATTCACCCCTCCACTTT. As protein: CATSRDLENSPLHF.

The chain uses TRBV11-2 and TRBJ2-5, with a tentative D call TRBD1 (5 bases). V lost 4 bases and J 2 bases, leaving 8 bases between the germline ends. The CDR3 has 13 amino acids. Germline CDR1 reads SGHAT; CDR2 reads FQNNGV. CDR3 in DNA: TGTGCCAGCAGCTGGGGCCCACAAGAGACCCAGTACTTC. It is translated as CASSWGPQETQYF.

The genes are TRBV7-9 and TRBJ1-4, with no clear D. The CDR3 contains 12 residues. Germline CDR1 SEHNR, CDR2 FQNEAQ (reference sequence). Trimming left V 3 bases short and J 5 bases short, with 4 bases between. The CDR3 protein is CASSLINEKLFF. DNA of the CDR3: TGTGCCAGCAGCTTGATAAATGAAAAACTGTTTTTT.

This sequence joins TRBV9 and TRBJ1-5, with D perhaps TRBD1 (5 bases). V was cut by 4 bases and J by 2 bases, with 10 bases left in between. Germline V gene lookup returns CDR1 SGDLS and CDR2 YYNGEE. The CDR3 sequence is 14 residues long. The CDR3 DNA reads TGTGCCAGCAGCACGGGACTGGGCAATCAGCCCCAGCATTTT. This sequence encodes CASSTGLGNQPQHF.

The chain has TRBV20-1 and TRBJ1-5; D gene unclear. Germline V lookup: CDR1 DFQATT, CDR2 SNEGSKA (reference sequence). Deletions cut 3 bases from V and 9 bases from J, with 18 bases between. The CDR3 loop spans 14 amino acids. CDR3 DNA: TGCAGTGCTAGCACGAATCCGGGCCTGGGGCCCCAGCATTTT. This encodes CSASTNPGLGPQHF.

The rearrangement uses TRBV19 and TRBJ1-1; 9 bases match TRBD1. The CDR3 is made up of 15 amino acids. J was trimmed by 1 base and V by 2 bases; bases with no gene match: 2. The V gene's germline CDR1 is LNHDA and CDR2 SQIVND (reference sequence). CDR3 residues: CASSIQGQGNTEAFF. DNA for the CDR3: TGTGCCAGTAGTATACAGGGACAGGGGAACACTGAAGCTTTCTTT.

The chain employs TRBV7-2 and TRBJ1-2; 8 bases map to TRBD1. V dropped 3 bases and J dropped 8; count of bases not matched to a gene: 11. Germline V gene lookup returns CDR1 SGHTA and CDR2 FQGNSA. This CDR3 region has 15 residues. The CDR3, as DNA: TGTGCCAGCAGCTTGCCCGGACAGGGCCCTCTGGGCTACACCTTC. It specifies CASSLPGQGPLGYTF. Variable domain in full (rest from reference TRBV7-2 and TRBJ1-2): GAGVSQSPSNKVTEKGKDVELRCDPISGHTALYWYRQSLGQGLEFLIYFQGNSAPDKSGLPSDRFSAERTGGSVSTLTIQRTQQEDSAVYLCASSLPGQGPLGYTFGSGTRLTVV.

V gene TRBV18 combines with J gene TRBJ1-1, with D possibly matching TRBD1 (5 bases). Germline values: CDR1 KGHSH, CDR2 LQKENI. The CDR3 totals 14 residues. Trimming pared 3 bases from V and 0 bases from J, leaving 8 bases between. The CDR3 DNA reads TGTGCCAGCTCACCTAACAGGATGAACACTGAAGCTTTCTTT. Amino acids: CASSPNRMNTEAFF.

The rearrangement uses TRBV2 and TRBJ1-1; D is perhaps TRBD1 (5 bases). Germline-derived CDR1 and CDR2 are SNHLY and FYNNEI. V was cut by 9 bases and J by 1 base, with 12 bases left in between. The CDR3 is made up of 13 amino acids. CDR3 protein: CASRDYRNTEAFF. CDR3 DNA: TGTGCCAGTCGGGACTACAGGAACACTGAAGCTTTCTTT.

The V call is TRBV28, the J call TRBJ2-4; TRBD1 or TRBD2 may be the D gene (5 bases each). Per the germline V gene, CDR1 is MDHEN and CDR2 is SYDVKM. V was clipped by 6 bases and J by 0 bases, with 12 bases between them. The CDR3 is made up of 15 amino acids. The CDR3 reads CASRTGARAKNIQYF. The DNA for the CDR3 is TGTGCCAGCAGAACCGGGGCGAGAGCCAAAAACATTCAGTACTTC.

The J gene is TRBJ2-7, the V gene TRBV29-1, with 10 bases matching TRBD2. Trimming cost V 6 bases and J 3 bases; bases outside gene matches: 11. There are 15 residues in the CDR3. Per the germline V gene, CDR1 is SQVTM and CDR2 is ANQGSEA. Here the CDR3 DNA reads TGCAGCGTGAGGGGATCTAGCGGGGGCGTCTACGAGCAGTACTTC. Its protein product is CSVRGSSGGVYEQYF.

The chain employs TRBV5-4 and TRBJ2-3, with 8 bases that match TRBD2. V shed 2 bases and J 0 bases; nucleotides not matched to a gene: 11. The CDR3 sequence is 18 residues long. In germline, CDR1 is SGHNT, CDR2 YYREEE (reference sequence). The CDR3 region has the DNA TGTGCCAGCAGCTTAGGCAGGAGCGGGGGTCCTAGCACAGATACGCAGTATTTT. It codes for CASSLGRSGGPSTDTQYF.

The chain carries TRBV4-1 and TRBJ2-7; D gene unclear. Germline CDR1 and CDR2: MGHRA and YSYEKL. V was pared by 2 bases and J by 3 bases, with 14 bases between. This CDR3 region has 15 residues. The CDR3 DNA reads as TGCGCCAGCAGCCAACTAAGGAAAAATTTCTACGAGCAGTACTTC. Residues: CASSQLRKNFYEQYF.

The chain combines TRBV19 with TRBJ2-7; 9 bases map to TRBD1. Looked up from germline, CDR1 is LNHDA and CDR2 is SQIVND (reference sequence). V was clipped by 5 bases and J by 3 bases; unmatched bases: 5. CDR3 length equals 14 residues. The CDR3 coding sequence is TGTGCCAGTAGTCGGCCGACAGGGGGCTACGAGCAGTACTTC. Translating gives CASSRPTGGYEQYF.

The chain links TRBV24-1 to TRBJ2-5, with D possibly TRBD2 on 5 matching bases. In germline, CDR1 is KGHDR, CDR2 SFDVKD. V lost 0 bases and J 4 bases, leaving 14 bases between the germline ends. This CDR3 region has 16 residues. Here the CDR3 reads CATSDLGTGGAETQYF. The CDR3 DNA reads TGTGCCACCAGTGATTTGGGTACCGGAGGCGCAGAGACCCAGTACTTC.

The chain combines TRBV4-1 with TRBJ1-2; D call uncertain. V was trimmed by 0 bases and J by 8 bases, leaving 13 bases between them. The CDR3 has 14 amino acids. CDR1 and CDR2 (germline): MGHRA, YSYEKL. CDR3 region: CASSQEAGYLGYTF. The CDR3 nucleotides read TGCGCCAGCAGCCAAGAGGCGGGGTATCTAGGCTACACCTTC.